This is a list of T cell receptor beta chains from one sample in a study of CD8+CD57+ T cells in acquired aplastic anemia. TCRdb reprocessed the reads via MiXCR and lists one record per CDR3 protein. This sample has under 200,000 distinct CDR3 sequences, with over 70% found just once. Sequencing was done on a sample of sorted CD4+, CD8+, or CD8+CD57+ T cells (not recorded which) from PBMCs. The receptors were sampled from a human donor with aplastic anemia. CDR3s include the opening cysteine and the closing phenylalanine or tryptophan. The D gene is left open where the match is weak. For some rows the clone size is stated as once, few or many, or as a class when expanded; others skip it.

length,J,size,V,D,CDR3,DNA
18,TRBJ2-3,NA,TRBV9,TRBD2,CASSQMGLAGGGTDTQYF,TGCGCCAGCAGCCAAATGGGACTAGCGGGGGGGGGGACAGATACGCAGTATTTT
15,TRBJ2-1,NA,TRBV20-1,NA,CSARNPGEIRNEQFF,TGCAGTGCTAGAAACCCGGGAGAAATTAGAAATGAGCAGTTCTTC
15,TRBJ2-1,NA,TRBV7-3,TRBD2,CASSLGTSSYNEQFF,TGTGCCAGCAGCTTGGGGACTAGCTCCTACAATGAGCAGTTCTTC
14,TRBJ2-5,few,TRBV20-1,TRBD2,CSARSGREQETQYF,TGCAGTGCTAGGAGCGGGAGGGAGCAAGAGACCCAGTACTTC
17,TRBJ2-1,NA,TRBV5-1,TRBD2,CASSRSSGRLAFNEQFF,TGCGCCAGCAGCCGTTCTAGCGGGAGGTTAGCCTTCAATGAGCAGTTCTTC
15,TRBJ2-7,NA,TRBV7-8,TRBD2,CASSLGASGGHEQYF,TGTGCCAGCAGCTTAGGGGCTAGCGGAGGCCACGAGCAGTACTTC
15,TRBJ2-1,few,TRBV6-4,NA,CASSDKGDAYNEQFF,TGTGCCAGCAGTGACAAGGGGGACGCGTACAATGAGCAGTTCTTC
21,TRBJ2-6,few,TRBV6-1,TRBD1,CASRGGPPGQGPSSGANVLTF,TGTGCCAGCAGGGGGGGGCCACCGGGACAGGGGCCAAGCTCTGGGGCCAACGTCCTGACTTTC
12,TRBJ1-3,NA,TRBV2,NA,CASRRNRNTIYF,TGTGCCAGCAGACGAAACAGAAACACCATATATTTT
13,TRBJ2-5,NA,TRBV5-1,NA,CASSLGPTETQYF,TGCGCCAGCAGCTTGGGGCCGACGGAGACCCAGTACTTC
18,TRBJ2-7,NA,TRBV7-8,TRBD1,CASSLASLPGTGDHEQYF,TGTGCCAGCAGCTTAGCGAGTCTCCCTGGGACAGGGGACCACGAGCAGTACTTC
15,TRBJ1-3,NA,TRBV19,TRBD1,CASRIDRAYGNTIYF,TGTGCCAGCCGAATCGACAGGGCGTATGGAAACACCATATATTTT
13,TRBJ1-5,NA,TRBV19,NA,CASSIFTEQPQHF,TGTGCCAGTAGTATATTCACTGAGCAGCCCCAGCATTTT
14,TRBJ2-2,few,TRBV29-1,TRBD2,CSAGTSYLTGELFF,TGCAGCGCAGGGACTAGCTACCTCACCGGGGAGCTGTTTTTT
16,TRBJ1-6,NA,TRBV19,NA,CASSLPNRHREAPLHF,TGTGCCAGTAGTCTCCCTAACAGGCACAGGGAGGCACCCCTCCACTTT
14,TRBJ2-7,NA,TRBV2,NA,CASSESTRPHEQYF,TGTGCCAGCAGTGAGTCGACTCGGCCGCACGAGCAGTACTTC
13,TRBJ2-2,NA,TRBV7-9,NA,CASRNGITGELFF,TGTGCCAGCAGGAACGGGATCACCGGGGAGCTGTTTTTT
16,TRBJ1-6,NA,TRBV2,NA,CASSRAGTAYNSPLHF,TGTGCCAGCAGCCGAGCCGGGACGGCCTATAATTCACCCCTCCACTTT
17,TRBJ2-3,NA,TRBV7-2,TRBD1,CASSSIFDRVETDTQYF,TGTGCCAGCAGCTCCATATTCGACAGGGTTGAAACAGATACGCAGTATTTT
14,TRBJ2-3,NA,TRBV10-1,TRBD2,CASSPSGRPDTQYF,TGCGCCAGCAGCCCTAGCGGGAGGCCAGATACGCAGTATTTT
13,TRBJ2-3,NA,TRBV24-1,NA,CATSDSEEDTQYF,TGTGCCACCAGTGATTCCGAGGAAGATACGCAGTATTTT
18,TRBJ2-2,few,TRBV24-1,TRBD2,CATSDRAGTSGRTGELFF,TGTGCCACCAGTGACCGGGCGGGGACTAGCGGGAGGACCGGGGAGCTGTTTTTT
18,TRBJ2-7,few,TRBV9,TRBD2,CASSNVVGGTDHSYEQYF,TGTGCCAGCAGTAACGTAGTCGGGGGGACGGACCATTCCTACGAGCAGTACTTC
13,TRBJ2-4,NA,TRBV29-1,NA,CSVGGLAKNIQYF,TGCAGCGTTGGGGGCTTAGCCAAAAACATTCAGTACTTC
13,TRBJ2-5,once,TRBV20-1,NA,CSAKEDYQETQYF,TGCAGTGCGAAGGAGGACTACCAAGAGACCCAGTACTTC
18,TRBJ2-5,once,TRBV5-1,TRBD2,CASSSGPKVAGVGETQYF,TGCGCCAGCAGCTCCGGGCCTAAAGTGGCGGGAGTGGGAGAGACCCAGTACTTC
14,TRBJ2-7,once,TRBV7-3,TRBD1,CASGTGTGHNEQYF,TGTGCCAGCGGTACCGGGACAGGGCACAACGAGCAGTACTTC
16,TRBJ2-1,NA,TRBV20-1,TRBD2,CSARSTSGRVYNEQFF,TGCAGTGCTAGGTCCACTAGCGGGAGGGTGTACAATGAGCAGTTCTTC
16,TRBJ2-3,few,TRBV6-1,NA,CAISESRGTDTDTQYF,TGTGCCATCAGTGAGTCTAGGGGGACGGACACTGATACGCAGTATTTT
13,TRBJ1-1,NA,TRBV29-1,TRBD1,CSVAQGTNTEAFF,TGCAGCGTTGCACAGGGGACGAACACTGAAGCTTTCTTT
12,TRBJ2-5,NA,TRBV12-3/TRBV12-4,NA,CASTVGRETQYF,TGTGCCAGCACCGTTGGAAGAGAGACCCAGTACTTC
16,TRBJ1-6,NA,TRBV12-3/TRBV12-4,TRBD1,CASTQQGTGGNSPLHF,TGTGCCAGCACCCAGCAGGGGACAGGGGGAAATTCACCCCTCCACTTT
14,TRBJ2-7,NA,TRBV29-1,NA,CSVVGGASLGEQYF,TGCAGCGTTGTGGGGGGGGCTAGCTTGGGCGAGCAGTACTTC
10,TRBJ2-5,few,TRBV2,NA,CASGPGFQYF,TGTGCCAGCGGCCCAGGCTTCCAGTACTTC
14,TRBJ1-2,once,TRBV2,NA,CASSVGTGNYGYTF,TGTGCCAGCAGTGTCGGGACGGGGAACTATGGCTACACCTTC
10,TRBJ2-2,few,TRBV20-1,NA,CSAKIGELFF,TGCAGTGCGAAAATAGGGGAGCTGTTTTTT
13,TRBJ2-7,NA,TRBV5-1,NA,CASRSDLGAEQYF,TGCGCCAGCAGGTCGGACCTAGGAGCCGAGCAGTACTTC
14,TRBJ1-2,NA,TRBV30,NA,CAWSVLVKGYGYTF,TGTGCCTGGAGTGTACTTGTGAAGGGCTATGGCTACACCTTC
14,TRBJ1-4,NA,TRBV5-1,TRBD1,CASSWVGGTEKLFF,TGCGCCAGCAGCTGGGTAGGGGGCACCGAAAAACTGTTTTTT
14,TRBJ2-2,NA,TRBV5-4,TRBD2,CASSLWRETGELFF,TGTGCCAGCAGCTTGTGGCGGGAGACCGGGGAGCTGTTTTTT
15,TRBJ2-5,NA,TRBV7-6,TRBD2,CASSLAGGFQETQYF,TGTGCCAGCAGCTTAGCGGGAGGGTTCCAAGAGACCCAGTACTTC
14,TRBJ1-1,once,TRBV7-8,NA,CASSSTAWTTEAFF,TGTGCCAGCAGCTCCACGGCGTGGACCACTGAAGCTTTCTTT
16,TRBJ1-6,NA,TRBV7-3,NA,CASSSRIGAGNSPLHF,TGTGCCAGCAGCTCTCGGATAGGAGCGGGTAATTCGCCCCTCCACTTT
14,TRBJ2-2,NA,TRBV9,NA,CASSVARETGELFF,TGTGCCAGCAGCGTAGCTAGAGAGACGGGGGAGCTGTTTTTT
13,TRBJ1-1,NA,TRBV2,NA,CASGIGLGGEAFF,TGTGCCAGCGGCATCGGGCTGGGGGGCGAAGCTTTCTTT
14,TRBJ2-7,NA,TRBV28,NA,CASSLWRQDPRQYF,TGTGCCAGCAGTTTATGGCGACAGGACCCTCGGCAGTACTTC
15,TRBJ2-3,few,TRBV10-3,NA,CAITPDRRGTDTQYF,TGTGCCATCACCCCAGACAGGCGAGGCACAGATACGCAGTATTTT
16,TRBJ1-2,NA,TRBV7-8,NA,CASSLAYWDTVDGYTF,TGTGCCAGCAGCTTAGCTTACTGGGACACAGTCGATGGCTACACCTTC
16,TRBJ2-5,few,TRBV10-3,NA,CAISESDFREQETQYF,TGTGCCATCAGTGAGTCAGACTTCAGGGAACAAGAGACCCAGTACTTC
15,TRBJ1-2,NA,TRBV10-2,NA,CASSESAGSNYGYTF,TGCGCCAGCAGTGAGTCCGCAGGTTCTAACTATGGCTACACCTTC
14,TRBJ1-5,NA,TRBV4-2,NA,CASSQGEGEQPQHF,TGTGCCAGCAGCCAAGGCGAGGGCGAGCAGCCCCAGCATTTT
16,TRBJ2-5,NA,TRBV2,TRBD2,CASSQLAGGPWETQYF,TGTGCCAGCAGTCAACTAGCGGGGGGGCCATGGGAGACCCAGTACTTC
13,TRBJ1-2,NA,TRBV7-8,TRBD1,CASSPTGEDGYTF,TGTGCCAGCAGCCCGACAGGGGAGGATGGCTACACCTTC
15,TRBJ2-3,NA,TRBV5-1,TRBD2,CASSLESGGTDTQYF,TGCGCCAGCAGCTTGGAAAGCGGGGGCACAGATACGCAGTATTTT
14,TRBJ1-3,once,TRBV15,TRBD1,CATSTRTGGNTIYF,TGTGCCACCAGCACCAGGACAGGGGGAAACACCATATATTTT
14,TRBJ1-1,NA,TRBV5-4,NA,CASSFTVRDTEAFF,TGTGCCAGCAGCTTTACGGTGCGTGACACTGAAGCTTTCTTT
13,TRBJ2-7,few,TRBV12-5,TRBD2,CASRLAGAYEQYF,TGTGCCAGCAGACTAGCGGGGGCCTACGAGCAGTACTTC
14,TRBJ2-7,NA,TRBV20-1,TRBD1,CSARGTGSPYEQYF,TGCAGTGCTAGAGGGACAGGGTCTCCCTACGAGCAGTACTTC
12,TRBJ2-7,NA,TRBV7-9,NA,CASSSVSSEQYF,TGTGCCAGCAGCTCGGTCTCTTCCGAGCAGTACTTC